This is a list of T cell receptor beta chains from one sample in a study of PD-1 blockade in classical Hodgkin lymphoma. Assay: immunoSEQ multiplex PCR; the TCRdb copy retains only in-frame clones and omits some. The sample has 19,000 or so clones, 75% to 85% seen once. The sample was peripheral blood mononuclear cells (PBMCs), taken before the fourth cycle of nivolumab. These receptors were obtained from a human donor with classical Hodgkin lymphoma. Both conserved end residues are part of each CDR3. D genes are given only for firm matches. Clone sizes are given selectively: once, few, many, or a class where the clone is expanded.

D gene	V gene	clone size	J gene	CDR3 protein	CDR3 DNA
-	TRBV27	-	TRBJ1-1	CASSPPVGPSEAFF	TGTGCCAGCAGCCCGCCGGTGGGTCCCTCTGAAGCTTTCTTT
-	TRBV2	once	TRBJ2-5	CASSSQEQWQETQYF	TGTGCCAGCAGTAGCCAGGAACAATGGCAAGAGACCCAGTACTTC
-	TRBV4-1	-	TRBJ2-7	CASSPSRVEVDEQYF	TGCGCCAGCAGCCCATCCCGGGTGGAGGTGGACGAGCAGTACTTC
-	TRBV27	-	TRBJ2-5	CASSRKYQETQYF	TGTGCCAGCAGCCGAAAGTACCAAGAGACCCAGTACTTC
-	TRBV6-5	-	TRBJ2-3	CASSYSDSYTQYF	TGTGCCAGCAGTTACTCTGACAGCTATACGCAGTATTTT
-	TRBV2	-	TRBJ2-7	CASRQDLFEQYF	TGTGCCAGCAGGCAGGACTTGTTCGAGCAGTACTTC
TRBD1	TRBV6-5	-	TRBJ2-2	CASSLRDRGPGELFF	TGTGCCAGCAGCCTCCGGGACAGGGGGCCCGGGGAGCTGTTTTTT
TRBD1	TRBV6-5	-	TRBJ1-1	CASSYVGTDSEAFF	TGTGCCAGCAGTTACGTCGGGACAGATTCTGAAGCTTTCTTT
-	TRBV4-1	once	TRBJ1-6	CASSTGPDNSPLHF	TGCGCCAGCAGCACGGGACCGGATAATTCACCCCTCCACTTT
-	TRBV4-1	-	TRBJ2-3	CASSQEGRDGGLDTQYF	TGCGCCAGCAGCCAAGAAGGGAGGGATGGGGGCTTAGATACGCAGTATTTT
-	TRBV19	-	TRBJ2-5	CASTPGDQETQYF	TGTGCCAGTACCCCAGGGGACCAAGAGACCCAGTACTTC
-	TRBV5-6	-	TRBJ1-2	CASSLGKRAFYGYTF	TGTGCCAGCAGCTTGGGAAAACGGGCATTTTATGGCTACACCTTC
-	TRBV29-1	-	TRBJ2-3	CSVRGTLTDTQYF	TGCAGCGTCCGGGGGACCCTCACAGATACGCAGTATTTT
TRBD1	TRBV5-7	few	TRBJ1-1	CASSPGTGGLNTEAFF	TGTGCCAGCAGCCCCGGGACAGGGGGGTTAAACACTGAAGCTTTCTTT
-	TRBV10-3	-	TRBJ2-7	CAISESSRAEQYF	TGTGCCATCAGTGAGTCGAGTAGGGCCGAGCAGTACTTC
TRBD2	TRBV11-2	-	TRBJ2-1	CASSFSLAGGPYYNEQFF	TGTGCCAGCAGCTTCTCACTAGCGGGAGGGCCGTACTACAATGAGCAGTTCTTC
-	TRBV6-5	-	TRBJ2-2	CASRESRPTGELFF	TGTGCCAGCAGGGAATCACGCCCCACCGGGGAGCTGTTTTTT
TRBD1	TRBV6-5	-	TRBJ2-7	CASRTLPQGSYEQYF	TGTGCCAGCAGGACCCTCCCACAGGGGTCCTACGAGCAGTACTTC
-	TRBV11-3	-	TRBJ2-1	CASSSEGGSEQFF	TGTGCCAGCAGCTCCGAGGGGGGCAGTGAGCAGTTCTTC
-	TRBV6-5	few	TRBJ2-1	CASSYHNEQFF	TGTGCCAGCAGTTACCACAATGAGCAGTTCTTC
-	TRBV25-1	-	TRBJ1-5	CASSERQGHQPQHF	TGTGCCAGCAGTGAAAGGCAGGGTCATCAGCCCCAGCATTTT
-	TRBV6-5	-	TRBJ1-2	CASWAGLYGYTF	TGTGCCAGCTGGGCTGGGCTCTATGGCTACACCTTC
-	TRBV13	-	TRBJ1-2	CASSLNKLPATGYGYTF	TGTGCCAGCAGCTTAAACAAACTGCCAGCGACAGGCTATGGCTACACCTTC